What follows are 7 T cell receptor beta chains derived from one specimen sequenced in a study of cytomegalovirus exposure and HLA in healthy donors (dated by TCRdb to the late 2010s). Library prep was done by the immunoSEQ multiplex PCR assay. TCRdb limited this immuneACCESS table to in-frame rearrangements with V and J called. A share of clones is missing; checked studies link under half to unresolved V genes, and the rest is unexplained. The sample table contains 150,000 to 200,000 clones; only one count was recorded for 85% of them. Clones ranked in the top ten supply 16% of the sample. Source material: PBMCs. These receptors were collected from a man between 18 and 29 years old in good health and CMV-seropositive.

Ten or more counts support this clone. The chain links TRBV5-4 to TRBJ2-4; D possibly corresponds to TRBD2 (5 bases). Per the germline V gene, CDR1 is SGHNT and CDR2 is YYREEE (reference sequence). The CDR3 is 14 residues long. The ends were cut back, 4 bases at V and 0 bases at J, with 8 bases in the middle. The CDR3 spells CASSRELAKNIQYF. The CDR3 bases are TGTGCCAGCAGCCGGGAACTAGCCAAAAACATTCAGTACTTC.

V and J are TRBV5-1 and TRBJ1-1; 7 bases map to TRBD1. V shed 2 bases, J shed 4 bases, and the junction held 14 bases outside the gene matches. Germline V gene data show CDR1 as SGHRS and CDR2 as YFSETQ. CDR3 size: 17 residues. This CDR3 reads CASSFSWTGTGSTEAFF. In DNA form, the CDR3 reads TGCGCCAGCAGCTTCTCCTGGACAGGAACGGGGAGCACTGAAGCTTTCTTT.

This clone occurred a few times. Here the CDR3 DNA reads TGTGCCAGCAGCCCTAATTACCTCACAGATACGCAGTATTTT. It specifies CASSPNYLTDTQYF. The V and J genes are TRBV7-8 and TRBJ2-3; D is unclear. The CDR3 totals 14 residues. Germline V gene sequence: CDR1 SGHVS, CDR2 FQNEAQ. Trimming removed 5 bases at V and 2 bases at J, with 11 bases between.

The chain uses TRBV5-1 and TRBJ2-3; D possibly corresponds to TRBD1 (7 bases). Germline lookup yields CDR1 SGHRS and CDR2 YFSETQ. Trimming removed 10 bases at V and 0 bases at J, with 15 bases between. CDR3 size: 14 residues. CDR3 protein: CASNRGGSTDTQYF. CDR3 in DNA: TGCGCCTCCAACAGGGGAGGCAGCACAGATACGCAGTATTTT. Variable domain in full (rest from reference TRBV5-1 and TRBJ2-3): KAGVTQTPRYLIKTRGQQVTLSCSPISGHRSVSWYQQTPGQGLQFLFEYFSETQRNKGNFPGRFSGRQFSNSRSEMNVSTLELGDSALYLCASNRGGSTDTQYFGPGTRLTVL.

This chain connects TRBV11-2 to TRBJ2-6; possibly TRBD1 for D (6 bases). This CDR3 region has 14 residues. The V end lost 5 bases, the J end lost 2 bases, and 7 bases lay between the germline ends. Germline CDR1 is SGHAT and CDR2 is FQNNGV. The CDR3 nucleotides read TGTGCCAGCAGCGAGGGGGCTGGGGCCAACGTCCTGACTTTC. The encoded protein is CASSEGAGANVLTF.

V is TRBV5-6 and J is TRBJ2-5, with 8 bases identical to TRBD2. CDR3 length: 16 amino acids. V dropped 0 bases and J dropped 0; count of bases not matched to a gene: 4. CDR1 is SGHDT and CDR2 is YYEEEE in the germline V gene. DNA for the CDR3: TGTGCCAGCAGCTTGGCCCCGGGACTAGACCAAGAGACCCAGTACTTC. Protein: CASSLAPGLDQETQYF.

As DNA, the CDR3 is TGTGCCAGCAGTTTTTCAGCGGGGCAAACCGGGGAGCTGTTTTTT. It yields the protein CASSFSAGQTGELFF. This sequence joins TRBV27 and TRBJ2-2, with 7 nucleotides matching TRBD2. This CDR3 has 15 amino acids. The germline CDR1 and CDR2 sequences are MNHEY and SMNVEV (reference sequence). Trimming took 3 bases from V and 5 from J; bases not matched to a gene: 6.